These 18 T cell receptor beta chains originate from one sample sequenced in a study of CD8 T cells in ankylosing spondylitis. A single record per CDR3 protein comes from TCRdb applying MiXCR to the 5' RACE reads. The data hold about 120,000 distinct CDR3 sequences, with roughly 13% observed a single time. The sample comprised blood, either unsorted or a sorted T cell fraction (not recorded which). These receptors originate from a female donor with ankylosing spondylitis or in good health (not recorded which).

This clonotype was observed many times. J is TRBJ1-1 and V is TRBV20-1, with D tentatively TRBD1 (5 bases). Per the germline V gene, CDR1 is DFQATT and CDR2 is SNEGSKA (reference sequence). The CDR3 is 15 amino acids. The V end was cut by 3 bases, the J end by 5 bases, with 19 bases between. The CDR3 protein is CSASQGAAGRTEAFF. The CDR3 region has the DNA TGCAGTGCTAGCCAAGGGGCCGCGGGAAGGACTGAAGCTTTCTTT.

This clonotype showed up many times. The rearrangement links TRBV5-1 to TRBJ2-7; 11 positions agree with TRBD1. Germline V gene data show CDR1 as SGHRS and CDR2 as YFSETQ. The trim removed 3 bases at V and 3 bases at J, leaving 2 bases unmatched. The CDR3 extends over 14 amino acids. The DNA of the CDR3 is TGCGCCAGCAGCTCCGGGACAGGGGGCTACGAGCAGTACTTC. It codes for CASSSGTGGYEQYF.

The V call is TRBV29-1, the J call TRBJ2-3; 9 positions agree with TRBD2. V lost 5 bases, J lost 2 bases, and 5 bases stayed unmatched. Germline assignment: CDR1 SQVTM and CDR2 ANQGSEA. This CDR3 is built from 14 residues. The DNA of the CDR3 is TGCAGCGTTAATAGCGGGGGACCCACAGATACGCAGTATTTT. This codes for CSVNSGGPTDTQYF.

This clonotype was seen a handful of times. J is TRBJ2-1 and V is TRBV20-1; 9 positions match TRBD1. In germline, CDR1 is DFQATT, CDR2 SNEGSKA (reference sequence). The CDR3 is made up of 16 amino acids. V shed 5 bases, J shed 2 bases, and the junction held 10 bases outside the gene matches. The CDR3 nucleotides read TGCAGTGCTGTCGGCCCGACAGGGGGACCCTACAATGAGCAGTTCTTC. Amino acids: CSAVGPTGGPYNEQFF.

CDR3 coding DNA: TGCAGCGGGGCCGGACAGGGGTGGGATGAGCAGTTCTTC. The encoded protein is CSGAGQGWDEQFF. This sequence joins TRBV29-1 and TRBJ2-1; 9 bases line up with TRBD1. The J segment lost 8 bases and the V segment lost 7 bases, leaving 9 bases of the junction unmatched. Germline V gives CDR1 SQVTM, CDR2 ANQGSEA. This CDR3 spans 13 amino acids.

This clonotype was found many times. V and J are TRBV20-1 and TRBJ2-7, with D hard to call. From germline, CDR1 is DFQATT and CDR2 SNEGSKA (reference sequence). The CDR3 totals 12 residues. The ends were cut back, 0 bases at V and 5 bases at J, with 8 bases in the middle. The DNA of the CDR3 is TGCAGTGCTAGAGATGACCACCACGAGCAGTACTTC. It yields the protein CSARDDHHEQYF.

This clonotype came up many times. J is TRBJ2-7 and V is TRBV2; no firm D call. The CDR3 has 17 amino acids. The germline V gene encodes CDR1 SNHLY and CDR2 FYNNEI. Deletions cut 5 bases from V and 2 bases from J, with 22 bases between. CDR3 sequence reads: CASSPALRQSTTYEQYF. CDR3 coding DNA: TGTGCCAGCAGTCCCGCCTTAAGGCAATCGACCACCTACGAGCAGTACTTC.

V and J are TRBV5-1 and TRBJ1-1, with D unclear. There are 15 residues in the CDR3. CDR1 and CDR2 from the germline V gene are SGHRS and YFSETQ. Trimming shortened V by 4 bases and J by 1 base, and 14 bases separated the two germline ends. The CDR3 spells CASSGGVGENTEAFF. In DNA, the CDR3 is TGCGCCAGCAGCGGCGGGGTAGGCGAGAACACTGAAGCTTTCTTT.

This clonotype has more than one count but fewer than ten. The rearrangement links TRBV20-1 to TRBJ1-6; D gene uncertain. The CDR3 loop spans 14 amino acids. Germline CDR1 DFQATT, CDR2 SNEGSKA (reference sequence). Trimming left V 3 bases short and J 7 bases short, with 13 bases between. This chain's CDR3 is CSASQPSQNSPLHF. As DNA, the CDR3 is TGCAGTGCTAGTCAACCGAGCCAGAATTCACCCCTCCACTTT.

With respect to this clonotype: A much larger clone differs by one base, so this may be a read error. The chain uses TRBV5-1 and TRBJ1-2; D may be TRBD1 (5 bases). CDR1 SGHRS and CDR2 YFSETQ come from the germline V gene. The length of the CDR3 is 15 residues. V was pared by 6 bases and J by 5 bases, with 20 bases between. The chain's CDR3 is CASTLSGASRYGYTF. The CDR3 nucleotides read TGCGCCAGCACCTTAAGCGGGGCTTCTAGGTATGGCTACACCTTC. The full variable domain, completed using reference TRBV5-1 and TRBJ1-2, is KAGVTQTPRYLIKTRGQQVTLSCSPISGHRSVSWYQQTPGQGLQFLFEYFSETQRNKGNFPGRFSGRQFSNSRSEMNVSTLELGDSALYLCASTLSGASRYGYTFGSGTRLTVV.

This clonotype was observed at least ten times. CDR3 residues: CASSQGEGNGYNEQFF. DNA for the CDR3: TGTGCCAGCAGCCAAGGGGAGGGGAACGGGTACAATGAGCAGTTCTTC. The V and J genes are TRBV4-2 and TRBJ2-1; 7 bases agree with TRBD2. J lost 4 bases, V lost 1 base, and 7 bases had no gene match. Germline assignment: CDR1 LGHNA and CDR2 YNFKEQ. The CDR3 contains 16 residues.

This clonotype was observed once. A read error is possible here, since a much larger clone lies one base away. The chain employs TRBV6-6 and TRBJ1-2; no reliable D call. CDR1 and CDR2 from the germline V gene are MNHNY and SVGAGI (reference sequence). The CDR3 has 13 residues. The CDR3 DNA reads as TGTGTCAGCAGCCTCGATCCTAACTATGGCTACACCTTC. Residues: CVSSLDPNYGYTF.

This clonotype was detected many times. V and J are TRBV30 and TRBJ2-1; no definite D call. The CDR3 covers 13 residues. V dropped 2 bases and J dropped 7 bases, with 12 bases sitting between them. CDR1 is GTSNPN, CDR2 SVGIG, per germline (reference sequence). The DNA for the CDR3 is TGTGCCTGGAGTACCCAACTTGGGAATGAGCAGTTCTTC. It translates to CAWSTQLGNEQFF.

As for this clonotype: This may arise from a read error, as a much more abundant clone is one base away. The CDR3 sequence is CASSSGSRTEAFF. As DNA, the CDR3 is TGTGCCAGCAGTTCAGGGTCACGGACTGAAGCTTTCTTT. The chain is built from TRBV12-3 or TRBV12-4 and TRBJ1-1, with a tentative D call TRBD1 (5 bases). The V end lost 4 bases, the J end lost 5 bases, and 11 bases lay between the germline ends. The CDR3 is 13 residues long.

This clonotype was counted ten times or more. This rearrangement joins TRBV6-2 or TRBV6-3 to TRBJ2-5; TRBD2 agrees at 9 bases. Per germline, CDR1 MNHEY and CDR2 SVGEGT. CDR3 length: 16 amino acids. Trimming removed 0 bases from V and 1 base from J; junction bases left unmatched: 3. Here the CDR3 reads CASSYSTTSGQETQYF. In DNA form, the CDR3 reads TGTGCCAGCAGTTACTCGACGACTAGCGGCCAAGAGACCCAGTACTTC.

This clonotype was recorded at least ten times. The CDR3 loop is CASSLYASSGGFNEQFF. The CDR3 DNA sequence: TGTGCCAGCAGCTTATACGCTTCTAGCGGGGGTTTCAATGAGCAGTTCTTC. The V gene is TRBV7-2, the J gene TRBJ2-1, with 10 bases aligning to TRBD2. The CDR3 runs 17 residues. Germline lookup yields CDR1 SGHTA and CDR2 FQGNSA. The V segment lost 2 bases and the J segment 6 bases; nucleotides outside the gene matches: 10.

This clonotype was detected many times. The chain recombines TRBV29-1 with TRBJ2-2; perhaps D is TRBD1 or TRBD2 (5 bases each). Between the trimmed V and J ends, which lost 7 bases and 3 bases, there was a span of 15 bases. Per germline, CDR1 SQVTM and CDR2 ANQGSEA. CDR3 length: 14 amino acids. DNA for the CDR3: TGCAGCGCCCACGGGACCGGGTACACCGGGGAGCTGTTTTTT. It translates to CSAHGTGYTGELFF.

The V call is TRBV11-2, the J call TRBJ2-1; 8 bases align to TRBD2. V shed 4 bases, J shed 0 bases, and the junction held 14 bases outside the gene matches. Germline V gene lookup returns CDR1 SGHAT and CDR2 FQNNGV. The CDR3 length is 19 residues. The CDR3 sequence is CASSSVGGVLYGSYNEQFF. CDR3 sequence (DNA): TGTGCCAGCAGCTCGGTCGGGGGGGTCCTGTACGGCTCCTACAATGAGCAGTTCTTC.